This entry describes one T cell receptor beta chain. The length of the CDR3 is 16 residues. Germline values: CDR1 LGHNA, CDR2 YNFKEQ. V was cut by 0 bases and J by 4 bases, with 15 bases left in between. In the authors' workflow: Nucleated cell number was recorded as an estimate derived from reference gene primer amplification. TCRdb's copy holds only in-frame clones and misses some; the assay was immunoSEQ multiplex PCR. D and trimming come from the DNA, and the V and J calls and clone size come from that table. The sample consists of some 140,000 clones, more than 75% of them appearing once. The sample is drawn from a study of blood T cell repertoires in COVID-19. Study background: COVID-19 samples from acute and convalescent phases originated in the United States, Italy and Spain. T cells, B-cell-depleted T cells, or PBMCs provided the cDNA or gDNA that served as material.

The sequence was collected from a man aged 50-60 years with active COVID-19. The chain couples TRBV4-2 to TRBJ1-1; D perhaps matches TRBD1 (5 bases). Sequencing was performed on peripheral blood. For the CDR3, the DNA is TGTGCCAGCAGCCAAGATCTATCCGGGGGTATCACTGAAGCTTTCTTT. It translates to CASSQDLSGGITEAFF.